A selection of T cell receptor beta chains follows, all from one sample in a study of blood T cell repertoires in COVID-19. Sequenced by immunoSEQ multiplex PCR; TCRdb stores in-frame clones only, minus some. The sample has a few hundred thousand clones, 70% to 90% seen once. The sequenced material came from peripheral blood. These receptors originate from a man aged 25 to 40 who had recovered from COVID-19. CDR3s include the opening cysteine and the closing phenylalanine or tryptophan. The D gene is left open where the match is weak. Size is stated for part of the rows, as once, few or many counts, or as a class when the clone is expanded.

d_call: TRBD2; j_call: TRBJ2-1; v_call: TRBV5-1; clone_size: once; cdr3_nt: TGCGCCAGCAGCTTTCGGGCTAGCGGGGACAACAATGAGCAGTTCTTC; cdr3_aa: CASSFRASGDNNEQFF
d_call: .; j_call: TRBJ1-1; v_call: TRBV24-1; clone_size: .; cdr3_nt: TGTGCCACCAGTGATGGGGGGACCCAAGCTTTCTTT; cdr3_aa: CATSDGGTQAFF
d_call: .; j_call: TRBJ1-2; v_call: TRBV6-5; clone_size: .; cdr3_nt: TGTGCCAGCAGTTACGAACCCGGGGAATCCTATGGCTACACCTTC; cdr3_aa: CASSYEPGESYGYTF
d_call: .; j_call: TRBJ2-7; v_call: TRBV19; clone_size: .; cdr3_nt: TGTGCCAGTAGGCCGCGGGGACAGAGATACGAGCAGTACTTC; cdr3_aa: CASRPRGQRYEQYF
d_call: .; j_call: TRBJ2-1; v_call: TRBV12-3/TRBV12-4; clone_size: .; cdr3_nt: TGTGCCAGCAGTGACCTCACTAGGTCTGAGCAGTTCTTC; cdr3_aa: CASSDLTRSEQFF
d_call: TRBD1; j_call: TRBJ2-5; v_call: TRBV6-5; clone_size: .; cdr3_nt: TGTGCCAGCAGTTACTCGGGGACAGGGGGCATGCAGACCCAGTACTTC; cdr3_aa: CASSYSGTGGMQTQYF
d_call: TRBD2; j_call: TRBJ2-5; v_call: TRBV30; clone_size: few; cdr3_nt: TGTGCCTGGAGTCCCCGGCGGGGGGAGACCCAGTACTTC; cdr3_aa: CAWSPRRGETQYF
d_call: TRBD1; j_call: TRBJ1-3; v_call: TRBV18; clone_size: .; cdr3_nt: TGTGCCAGCTCACCAGGAGGGACAGGGCAAAACACCATATATTTT; cdr3_aa: CASSPGGTGQNTIYF
d_call: .; j_call: TRBJ1-1; v_call: TRBV29-1; clone_size: .; cdr3_nt: TGCAGCGTTGAAGATGCGGGCGGGGGAAGGAACACTGAAGCTTTCTTT; cdr3_aa: CSVEDAGGGRNTEAFF
d_call: TRBD1; j_call: TRBJ1-5; v_call: TRBV6-5; clone_size: .; cdr3_nt: TGTGCCAGCAGCCCCGGGACAGGGGCTCCCCGGCCCCAGCATTTT; cdr3_aa: CASSPGTGAPRPQHF
d_call: .; j_call: TRBJ1-3; v_call: TRBV19; clone_size: .; cdr3_nt: TGTGCCAGTATAGGATGGGGCATCGGAAACACCATATATTTT; cdr3_aa: CASIGWGIGNTIYF
d_call: .; j_call: TRBJ1-5; v_call: TRBV4-1; clone_size: .; cdr3_nt: TGCGCCAGCAGCCAAGTCGTAACAGCTCATCAGCCCCAGCATTTT; cdr3_aa: CASSQVVTAHQPQHF
d_call: TRBD1; j_call: TRBJ2-1; v_call: TRBV5-1; clone_size: .; cdr3_nt: TGCGCCAGCAGCTTTGGGACAGGGGTTGGTGAGCAGTTCTTC; cdr3_aa: CASSFGTGVGEQFF
d_call: TRBD2; j_call: TRBJ2-5; v_call: TRBV12-3/TRBV12-4; clone_size: .; cdr3_nt: TGTGCCAGCAGTCCGGGACTACAAGAGACCCAGTACTTC; cdr3_aa: CASSPGLQETQYF
d_call: .; j_call: TRBJ1-1; v_call: TRBV19; clone_size: once; cdr3_nt: TGTGCCAGTAGTACAGATATTGGACAGAACACTGAAGCTTTCTTT; cdr3_aa: CASSTDIGQNTEAFF
d_call: .; j_call: TRBJ2-1; v_call: TRBV25-1; clone_size: .; cdr3_nt: TGTGCCAGCAGTGATCCAGCGCAGGAGCAGTTCTTC; cdr3_aa: CASSDPAQEQFF
d_call: TRBD1; j_call: TRBJ1-5; v_call: TRBV7-2; clone_size: .; cdr3_nt: TGTGCCAGCAGCTTCGGGACAGGGGGACCCCAGCATTTT; cdr3_aa: CASSFGTGGPQHF
d_call: TRBD1; j_call: TRBJ1-1; v_call: TRBV19; clone_size: .; cdr3_nt: TGTGCCAGTAGTTTCCGCAGTGGCAGGGGGCTTCAGACTGAAGCTTTCTTT; cdr3_aa: CASSFRSGRGLQTEAFF
d_call: TRBD2; j_call: TRBJ2-5; v_call: TRBV4-3; clone_size: .; cdr3_nt: TGCGCCAGCAGCCAAGATCTAGCGGGGGGGCCCGGGGAGACCCAGTACTTC; cdr3_aa: CASSQDLAGGPGETQYF
d_call: .; j_call: TRBJ2-2; v_call: TRBV30; clone_size: .; cdr3_nt: TGTGCCTGGGCTTCATTACCGGACAGTGAGACCGGGGAGCTGTTTTTT; cdr3_aa: CAWASLPDSETGELFF
d_call: .; j_call: TRBJ2-6; v_call: TRBV7-2; clone_size: .; cdr3_nt: TGTGCCAGCAGCCCTACCTCTGGGGCCAACGTCCTGACTTTC; cdr3_aa: CASSPTSGANVLTF
d_call: TRBD2; j_call: TRBJ2-3; v_call: TRBV24-1; clone_size: .; cdr3_nt: TGTGCCACCAGTGGGTGGAGCGGGGGGGACACAGATACGCAGTATTTT; cdr3_aa: CATSGWSGGDTDTQYF
d_call: TRBD1; j_call: TRBJ2-1; v_call: TRBV7-9; clone_size: .; cdr3_nt: TGTGCCAGCAGCTTAAGGACAGGGAGCGATGAGCAGTTCTTC; cdr3_aa: CASSLRTGSDEQFF
d_call: TRBD2; j_call: TRBJ2-3; v_call: TRBV6-5; clone_size: .; cdr3_nt: TGTGCCAGCAGTTGGACTAGCGGGCGCACAGATACGCAGTATTTT; cdr3_aa: CASSWTSGRTDTQYF
d_call: .; j_call: TRBJ1-2; v_call: TRBV7-9; clone_size: .; cdr3_nt: TGTGCCAGCAGCAATGGGGGGGCCTATGGCTACACCTTC; cdr3_aa: CASSNGGAYGYTF
d_call: .; j_call: TRBJ2-1; v_call: TRBV5-5; clone_size: .; cdr3_nt: TGTGCCAGCAGCTTGGTGGCCTTTGAGCAGTTCTTC; cdr3_aa: CASSLVAFEQFF
d_call: TRBD2; j_call: TRBJ2-3; v_call: TRBV3-1/TRBV3-2; clone_size: .; cdr3_nt: TGTGCCAGCAGCCAAGATTGGGGCGGGGGAACAGATACGCAGTATTTT; cdr3_aa: CASSQDWGGGTDTQYF
d_call: .; j_call: TRBJ2-7; v_call: TRBV30; clone_size: once; cdr3_nt: TGTGCCTGGAGTGGTCCTGACGAGCAGTACTTC; cdr3_aa: CAWSGPDEQYF
d_call: .; j_call: TRBJ2-1; v_call: TRBV28; clone_size: .; cdr3_nt: TGTGCCAGCATTACACGTAACTACAATGAGCAGTTCTTC; cdr3_aa: CASITRNYNEQFF
d_call: .; j_call: TRBJ1-1; v_call: TRBV6-5; clone_size: .; cdr3_nt: TGTGCCAGCAGTTACTCCGCTGAAGCTTTCTTT; cdr3_aa: CASSYSAEAFF
d_call: TRBD1; j_call: TRBJ1-2; v_call: TRBV7-9; clone_size: once; cdr3_nt: TGTGCCAGCAGGGGGACAGATACTAACTATGGCTACACCTTC; cdr3_aa: CASRGTDTNYGYTF
d_call: TRBD2; j_call: TRBJ2-1; v_call: TRBV11-2; clone_size: once; cdr3_nt: TGTGCCAGCAGCTTCTGGACTAGCGGGGGGGTCGAGCAGTTCTTC; cdr3_aa: CASSFWTSGGVEQFF
d_call: .; j_call: TRBJ1-2; v_call: TRBV28; clone_size: few; cdr3_nt: TGTGCCAGCAGTTCGGTTCTAGGGGGAAGTGGCTACACCTTC; cdr3_aa: CASSSVLGGSGYTF
d_call: .; j_call: TRBJ2-7; v_call: TRBV24-1; clone_size: .; cdr3_nt: TGTGCCACTCGGGGAGGGGGTAGCGACGAGCAGTACTTC; cdr3_aa: CATRGGGSDEQYF
d_call: .; j_call: TRBJ1-3; v_call: TRBV28; clone_size: .; cdr3_nt: TGTGCCAGCAGCCTATCCGGGGGGGGCGGAAACACCATATATTTT; cdr3_aa: CASSLSGGGGNTIYF
d_call: .; j_call: TRBJ1-2; v_call: TRBV30; clone_size: .; cdr3_nt: TGTGCCTGGAGCCCACAGGGAATCAATGGCTACACCTTC; cdr3_aa: CAWSPQGINGYTF
d_call: .; j_call: TRBJ2-3; v_call: TRBV19; clone_size: .; cdr3_nt: TGTGCCAGTAGTACCTGGAGTAGCACAGATACGCAGTATTTT; cdr3_aa: CASSTWSSTDTQYF
d_call: .; j_call: TRBJ1-2; v_call: TRBV3-1/TRBV3-2; clone_size: .; cdr3_nt: TGTGCCAGCAGCCAAGAAGGGACATATGGCTACACCTTC; cdr3_aa: CASSQEGTYGYTF
d_call: .; j_call: TRBJ1-2; v_call: TRBV25-1; clone_size: .; cdr3_nt: TGTGCCAGCAGTGAATGGGGGACTTTAGAGGGGCATGGCTACACCTTC; cdr3_aa: CASSEWGTLEGHGYTF
d_call: .; j_call: TRBJ1-5; v_call: TRBV7-9; clone_size: .; cdr3_nt: TGTGCCAGCAGCTCGGGGGTTTTTAATCAGCCCCAGCATTTT; cdr3_aa: CASSSGVFNQPQHF
d_call: .; j_call: TRBJ1-5; v_call: TRBV2; clone_size: .; cdr3_nt: TGTGCCAGCAGCTCCGACAACAGCAATCAGCCCCAGCATTTT; cdr3_aa: CASSSDNSNQPQHF
d_call: TRBD1; j_call: TRBJ1-1; v_call: TRBV18; clone_size: .; cdr3_nt: TGTGCCAGCTCACTTACAGGGGACACTGAAGCTTTCTTT; cdr3_aa: CASSLTGDTEAFF
d_call: .; j_call: TRBJ1-2; v_call: TRBV6-5; clone_size: .; cdr3_nt: TGTGCCAGCAGTTTTGCCCAATCGAGGGGGAACTATGGCTACACCTTC; cdr3_aa: CASSFAQSRGNYGYTF
d_call: .; j_call: TRBJ2-2; v_call: TRBV18; clone_size: .; cdr3_nt: TGTGCCAGCTCATTTGCGGGCCAAGCCAACACCGGGGAGCTGTTTTTT; cdr3_aa: CASSFAGQANTGELFF
d_call: .; j_call: TRBJ2-7; v_call: TRBV7-2; clone_size: .; cdr3_nt: TGTGCCAGCAGCTTAGGTTGGAGGGGCGAGCAGTACTTC; cdr3_aa: CASSLGWRGEQYF
d_call: TRBD1; j_call: TRBJ1-2; v_call: TRBV7-7; clone_size: once; cdr3_nt: TGTGCCAGCGGATCCGGGACAGAGGTTCGGGAGGGCTACACCTTC; cdr3_aa: CASGSGTEVREGYTF
d_call: TRBD2; j_call: TRBJ2-2; v_call: TRBV7-9; clone_size: .; cdr3_nt: TGTGCCACCCCCCCAAGCGGGGGAATAATCGGGGAGCTGTTTTTT; cdr3_aa: CATPPSGGIIGELFF
d_call: .; j_call: TRBJ2-5; v_call: TRBV5-1; clone_size: .; cdr3_nt: TGCGCCAGCAGCTTGGGACTCCAGAAGGAGACCCAGTACTTC; cdr3_aa: CASSLGLQKETQYF
d_call: TRBD1; j_call: TRBJ2-3; v_call: TRBV19; clone_size: .; cdr3_nt: TGTGCCAGTAGCAACACAGGGGGCGCAGATACGCAGTATTTT; cdr3_aa: CASSNTGGADTQYF
d_call: .; j_call: TRBJ1-1; v_call: TRBV5-1; clone_size: .; cdr3_nt: TGCGCCAGCAGGGACACTCGGTACACTGAAGCTTTCTTT; cdr3_aa: CASRDTRYTEAFF